This T cell receptor beta chain was found in a study of T cells after posttransplantation cyclophosphamide. Study results and caveats: Later post-transplant blood repertoires were often dominated by donor CD8+ memory clones. Recipient CMV seropositivity and CMV reactivation strongly tracked TRB clonality.

The count of this clone is one. Antigen specificity is unknown. The repertoire was sequenced with immunoSEQ multiplex PCR; TCRdb's copy has only in-frame clones and lacks some. The table records about 66,000 clones, 80% to 95% of them present only once. This related bone marrow graft donor gave peripheral blood on the day of marrow donation. The CDR3 is 15 residues long. CDR1 is MDHEN and CDR2 is SYDVKM in the germline V gene. V gave up 7 bases and J gave up 4 bases, with 19 bases separating them. The TCR originated in a woman aged 25-40 years in good health and a related stem cell transplant donor. The chain is built from TRBV28 and TRBJ1-2; tentatively, D is TRBD1 (6 bases). Material: PBMCs. The CDR3 is CASKYWYQGRYGYTF. The CDR3 DNA is TGTGCCAGCAAATATTGGTACCAGGGGCGCTATGGCTACACCTTC.